This T cell receptor (beta chain) was found in a study of PD-L1 blockade in urothelial cancer. Study context: From 0 to 3 prior chemotherapy regimens had been given to the patients. It was at 3 weeks (second dose) and 6 weeks after treatment start that blood was analyzed. Per blood sample, T cells had a median of 141,255.

This CDR3 region has 15 residues. V shed 4 bases and J 0 bases; nucleotides not matched to a gene: 3. Germline lookup yields CDR1 KGHSH and CDR2 LQKENI. What went into each PCR as a spike was synthetic TCR analog templates. Profiling relied on immunoSEQ multiplex PCR, and the TCRdb table lists in-frame clones only, not all of them. Altogether tens of thousands of clones are present, over 75% being singletons, with the ten largest covering approximately 3.5%. The sequences come from PBMCs, collected around atezolizumab (anti-PD-L1) treatment. The source of this sequence is a man aged 70-80 years with urothelial cancer. V gene TRBV18 combines with J gene TRBJ1-5; TRBD1 aligns across 7 bases. CDR3 sequence: CASSRDSGSNQPQHF. The CDR3 nucleotides read TGTGCCAGCTCACGGGACAGCGGTAGCAATCAGCCCCAGCATTTT.